The clone carrying this T cell receptor (beta chain) was seen once. The sample originates from a study of regulatory T cells in long-lasting Graves disease. Construction of TCR beta libraries relied on iRepertoire HTBI primers and on Arm-PCR targeting CDR3 regions. TCRdb itself ran the multiplex PCR reads through MiXCR, one entry per CDR3 protein. The table shows about 430,000 distinct CDR3 sequences, with 14% to 15% occurring only once. Time point described: newly diagnosed GD, antithyroid drugs for less than 3 months. TCR sequences were obtained from RNA taken from PBMCs. This sample was also put to use in a study of T cells in Graves' hyperthyroidism and ophthalmopathy.

This TCR was sampled from a woman in her thirties or forties with Graves disease. The sequences come from peripheral blood mononuclear cells (PBMCs), collected at new diagnosis, from a patient treated with antithyroid drugs.

CDR3 in DNA: TGTGCCAGCTCACCAAGGCCTAGCGGGAACGAGCAGTACTTC. Amino acid sequence: CASSPRPSGNEQYF. The rearrangement uses TRBV18 and TRBJ2-7; 9 positions agree with TRBD2. J was trimmed by 5 bases and V by 2 bases; bases with no gene match: 4. This CDR3 has 14 amino acids. The germline CDR1 and CDR2 sequences are KGHSH and LQKENI.